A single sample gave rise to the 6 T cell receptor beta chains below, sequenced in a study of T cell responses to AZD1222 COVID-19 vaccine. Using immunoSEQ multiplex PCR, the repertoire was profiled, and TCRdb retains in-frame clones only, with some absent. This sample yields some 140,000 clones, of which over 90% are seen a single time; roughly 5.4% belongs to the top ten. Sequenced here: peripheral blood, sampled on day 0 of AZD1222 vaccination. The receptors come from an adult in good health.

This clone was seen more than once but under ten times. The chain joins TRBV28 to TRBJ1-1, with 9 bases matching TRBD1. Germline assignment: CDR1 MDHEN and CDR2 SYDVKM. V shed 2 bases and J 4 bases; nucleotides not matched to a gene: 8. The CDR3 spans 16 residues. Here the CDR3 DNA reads TGTGCCAGCAGTTTAAGGACAGGGGTCGGAGGCACTGAAGCTTTCTTT. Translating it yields CASSLRTGVGGTEAFF. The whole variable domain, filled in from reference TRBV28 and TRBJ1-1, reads DVKVTQSSRYLVKRTGEKVFLECVQDMDHENMFWYRQDPGLGLRLIYFSYDVKMKEKGDIPEGYSVSREKKERFSLILESASTNQTSMYLCASSLRTGVGGTEAFFGQGTRLTVV.

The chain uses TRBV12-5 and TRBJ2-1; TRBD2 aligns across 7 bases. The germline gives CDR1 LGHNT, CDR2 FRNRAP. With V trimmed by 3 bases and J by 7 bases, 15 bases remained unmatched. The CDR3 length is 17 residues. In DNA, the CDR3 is TGTGCTAGTGGTTTACCCCCACCGCGGGAGACTATTAATGAGCAGTTCTTC. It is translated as CASGLPPPRETINEQFF.

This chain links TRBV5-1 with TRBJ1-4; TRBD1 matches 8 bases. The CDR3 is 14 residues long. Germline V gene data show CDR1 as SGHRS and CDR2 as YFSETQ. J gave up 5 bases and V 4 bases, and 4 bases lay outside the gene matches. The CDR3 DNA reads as TGCGCCAGCAGCACAACAGGGGGGAATGAAAAACTGTTTTTT. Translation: CASSTTGGNEKLFF.

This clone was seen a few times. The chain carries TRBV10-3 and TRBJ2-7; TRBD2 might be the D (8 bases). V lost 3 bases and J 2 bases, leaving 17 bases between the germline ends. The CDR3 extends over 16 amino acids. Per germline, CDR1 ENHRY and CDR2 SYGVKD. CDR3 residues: CAISDRGGTAAYEQYF. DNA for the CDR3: TGTGCCATCAGTGACCGCGGGGGGACAGCGGCCTACGAGCAGTACTTC.

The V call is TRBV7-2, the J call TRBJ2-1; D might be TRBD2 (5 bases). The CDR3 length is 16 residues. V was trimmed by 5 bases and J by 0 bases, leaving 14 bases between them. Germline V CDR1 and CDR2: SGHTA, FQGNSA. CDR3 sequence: CASSARLQGSYNEQFF. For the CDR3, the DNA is TGTGCCAGCAGCGCCCGACTACAAGGCTCCTACAATGAGCAGTTCTTC.

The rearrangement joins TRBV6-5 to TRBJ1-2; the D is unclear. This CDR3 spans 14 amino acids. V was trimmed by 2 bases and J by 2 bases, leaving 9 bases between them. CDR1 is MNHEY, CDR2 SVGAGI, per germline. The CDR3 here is CASSYDGTNYGYTF. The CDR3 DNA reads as TGTGCCAGCAGTTACGACGGCACAAACTATGGCTACACCTTC.